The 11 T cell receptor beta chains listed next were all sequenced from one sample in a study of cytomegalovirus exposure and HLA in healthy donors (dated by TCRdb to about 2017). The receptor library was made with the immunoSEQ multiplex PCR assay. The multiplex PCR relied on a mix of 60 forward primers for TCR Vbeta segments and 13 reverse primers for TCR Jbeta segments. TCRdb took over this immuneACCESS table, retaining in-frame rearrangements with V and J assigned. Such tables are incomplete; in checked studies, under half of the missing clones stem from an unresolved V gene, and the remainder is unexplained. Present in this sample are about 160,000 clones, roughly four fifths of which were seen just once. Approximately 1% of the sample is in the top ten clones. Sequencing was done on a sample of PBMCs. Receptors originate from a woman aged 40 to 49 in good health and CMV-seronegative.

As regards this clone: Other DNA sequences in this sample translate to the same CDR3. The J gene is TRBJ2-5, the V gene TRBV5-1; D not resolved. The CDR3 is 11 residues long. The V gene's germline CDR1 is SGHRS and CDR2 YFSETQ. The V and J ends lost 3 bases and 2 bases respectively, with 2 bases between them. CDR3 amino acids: CASSSQETQYF. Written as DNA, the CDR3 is TGCGCCAGCAGCTCTCAAGAGACCCAGTACTTC.

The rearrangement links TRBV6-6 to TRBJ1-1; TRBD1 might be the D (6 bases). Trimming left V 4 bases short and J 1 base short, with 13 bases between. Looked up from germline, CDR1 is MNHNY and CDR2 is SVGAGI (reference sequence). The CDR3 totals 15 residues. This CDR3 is CASSFGGVGNTEAFF. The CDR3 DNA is TGTGCCAGCAGTTTTGGGGGCGTCGGGAACACTGAAGCTTTCTTT.

CDR3 bases: TGTGCCAGTTCCCCTTCAGGGGTCTATGGCTACACCTTC. Translating it yields CASSPSGVYGYTF. V usage is TRBV19 and J usage is TRBJ1-2, with D perhaps TRBD1 (6 bases). Trimming shortened V by 8 bases and J by 4 bases, and 14 bases separated the two germline ends. CDR1 and CDR2 from the germline V gene are LNHDA and SQIVND (reference sequence). This CDR3 is built from 13 residues. The complete variable domain, with remaining parts taken from reference TRBV19 and TRBJ1-2, reads DGGITQSPKYLFRKEGQNVTLSCEQNLNHDAMYWYRQDPGQGLRLIYYSQIVNDFQKGDIAEGYSVSREKKESFPLTVTSAQKNPTAFYLCASSPSGVYGYTFGSGTRLTVV.

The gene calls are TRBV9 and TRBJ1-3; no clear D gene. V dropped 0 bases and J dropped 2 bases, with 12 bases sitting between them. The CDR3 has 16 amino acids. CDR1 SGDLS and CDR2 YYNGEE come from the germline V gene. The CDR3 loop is CASSVANGLTGNTIYF. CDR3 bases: TGTGCCAGCAGCGTAGCGAACGGACTGACTGGAAACACCATATATTTT.

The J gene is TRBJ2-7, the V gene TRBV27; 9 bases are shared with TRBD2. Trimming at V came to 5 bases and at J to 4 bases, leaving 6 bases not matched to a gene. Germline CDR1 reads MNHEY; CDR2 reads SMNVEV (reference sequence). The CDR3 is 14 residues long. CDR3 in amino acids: CASSRSGRRYEQYF. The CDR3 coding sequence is TGTGCCAGCAGTCGTAGCGGGAGACGGTACGAGCAGTACTTC.

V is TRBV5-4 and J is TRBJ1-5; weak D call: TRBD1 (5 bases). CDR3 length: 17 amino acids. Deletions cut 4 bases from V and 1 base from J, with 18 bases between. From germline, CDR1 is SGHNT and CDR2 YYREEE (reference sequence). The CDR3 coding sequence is TGTGCCAGCAGCCGGAGACAGCCCTCCGGGAGCAATCAGCCCCAGCATTTT. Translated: CASSRRQPSGSNQPQHF. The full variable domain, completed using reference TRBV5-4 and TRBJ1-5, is ETGVTQSPTHLIKTRGQQVTLRCSSQSGHNTVSWYQQALGQGPQFIFQYYREEENGRGNFPPRFSGLQFPNYSSELNVNALELDDSALYLCASSRRQPSGSNQPQHFGDGTRLSIL.

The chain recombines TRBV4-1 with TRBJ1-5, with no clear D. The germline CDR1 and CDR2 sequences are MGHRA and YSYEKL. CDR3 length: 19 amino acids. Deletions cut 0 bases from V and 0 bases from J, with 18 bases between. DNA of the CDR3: TGCGCCAGCAGCCAAGATAGCGGGTCTCGCGCCTATAGCAATCAGCCCCAGCATTTT. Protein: CASSQDSGSRAYSNQPQHF.

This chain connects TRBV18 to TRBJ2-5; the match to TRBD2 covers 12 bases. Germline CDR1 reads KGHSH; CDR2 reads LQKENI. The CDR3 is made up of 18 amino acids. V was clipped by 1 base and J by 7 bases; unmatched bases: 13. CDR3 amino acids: CASSPLKLAGGVQVTQYF. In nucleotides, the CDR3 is TGTGCCAGCTCACCACTGAAACTAGCGGGAGGTGTGCAGGTGACCCAGTACTTC.

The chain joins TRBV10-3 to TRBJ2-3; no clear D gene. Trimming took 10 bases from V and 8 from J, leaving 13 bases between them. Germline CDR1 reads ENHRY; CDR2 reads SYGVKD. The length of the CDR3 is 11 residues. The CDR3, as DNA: TGTGCCACCCTAACACAGAGTACGCAGTATTTT. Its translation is CATLTQSTQYF.

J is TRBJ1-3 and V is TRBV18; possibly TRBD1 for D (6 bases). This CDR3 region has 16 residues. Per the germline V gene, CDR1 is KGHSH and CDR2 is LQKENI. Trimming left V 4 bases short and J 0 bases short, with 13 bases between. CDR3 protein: CASSQSDSSSGNTIYF. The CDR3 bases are TGTGCCAGCTCACAGTCGGACAGTAGCTCTGGAAACACCATATATTTT.

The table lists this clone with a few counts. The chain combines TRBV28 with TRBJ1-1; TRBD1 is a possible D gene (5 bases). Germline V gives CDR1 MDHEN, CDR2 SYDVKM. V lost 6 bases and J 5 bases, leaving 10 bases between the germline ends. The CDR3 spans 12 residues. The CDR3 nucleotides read TGTGCCAGCAGGCAGGGAGGAACTGAAGCTTTCTTT. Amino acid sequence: CASRQGGTEAFF.